Listed below are T cell receptor beta chains from one sample, sequenced in a study of shared clonotypes between healthy human individuals. The repertoire was sequenced with immunoSEQ multiplex PCR; TCRdb's copy has only in-frame clones and lacks some. Of about 1.5 million clones in the sample, 95% to 99% were seen once. Sample: naive CD4+ T cells sorted from blood. The receptors were gathered from a man under 40 in good health. CDR3s include the opening cysteine and the closing phenylalanine or tryptophan. The size field is filled for only some rows; it gives once, few, many or a size class.

>15|once|TRBJ1-2|TRBV4-3
CASSQDQAGGFGYTF
>15|-|TRBJ1-5|TRBV7-2
CASRRQGGSNQPQHF
>15|-|TRBJ2-7|TRBV7-8
CASSKRRGNPYEQYF
>16|-|TRBJ2-2|TRBV11-3
CASSSAGTANTGELFF
>15|-|TRBJ1-2|TRBV13
CASSLVSSAPYGYTF
>14|-|TRBJ1-3|TRBV5-1
CASSGGASGNTIYF
>14|-|TRBJ2-7|TRBV9
CASSPGLAFHEQYF
>11|-|TRBJ1-4|TRBV29-1
CSVGNSEKLFF
>13|-|TRBJ1-1|TRBV7-1
CASSLGARIEAFF
>17|-|TRBJ2-1|TRBV4-1
CASSHGTSGSSYNEQFF
>15|-|TRBJ2-2|TRBV7-3
CASSLVGHPSGELFF
>16|-|TRBJ2-2|TRBV5-1
CASSLAPGTNTGELFF
>13|once|TRBJ1-4|TRBV9
CASSRDSNEKLFF
>15|-|TRBJ2-2|TRBV14
CASSQVTVNTGELFF
>13|once|TRBJ2-7|TRBV7-9
CASSGRGRDEQYF
>15|-|TRBJ1-4|TRBV11-2
CASSSGGGINEKLFF
>14|once|TRBJ2-5|TRBV2
CASRGRTGRETQYF
>15|-|TRBJ2-7|TRBV11-2
CASSSLKTTTYEQYF
>15|-|TRBJ2-7|TRBV11-2
CASSSISGSNYEQYF
>17|-|TRBJ2-1|TRBV4-3
CASSQDGRQGAGDEQFF
>15|-|TRBJ2-2|TRBV25-1
CASRGKGPNTGELFF
>16|-|TRBJ1-1|TRBV18
CASSRNTGGPNTEAFF
>14|once|TRBJ2-2|TRBV5-5
CASSLETYTGELFF
>15|-|TRBJ2-2|TRBV28
CASSRDTLNTGELFF
>13|-|TRBJ2-7|TRBV23-1
CASTPAGSYEQYF
>17|-|TRBJ2-4|TRBV11-2
CASSLAGGGGTKNIQYF
>16|-|TRBJ2-7|TRBV28
CASSLSGTGKLYEQYF
>17|-|TRBJ2-6|TRBV28
CASRGDRGFSGANVLTF
>16|once|TRBJ2-3|TRBV4-3
CASSQTPGDLFDTQYF
>17|-|TRBJ2-1|TRBV5-4
CASSLGAGGNSYNEQFF
>18|-|TRBJ1-2|TRBV18
CASSTAGGVSTANYGYTF
>14|-|TRBJ2-3|TRBV29-1
CSVVRDRGPNTQYF
>15|once|TRBJ1-1|TRBV9
CASSDRTGGNTEAFF
>11|-|TRBJ2-7|TRBV10-1
CASRQGSEQYF
>14|once|TRBJ2-7|TRBV5-1
CASSVSGGGEEQYF
>14|-|TRBJ2-7|TRBV9
CASSVGVPPYEQYF
>12|-|TRBJ2-7|TRBV5-4
CASSLSGYEQYF
>14|-|TRBJ1-2|TRBV2
CASSAGSANYGYTF
>11|-|TRBJ2-1|TRBV7-9
CASSSIFEQFF
>15|-|TRBJ2-3|TRBV9
CASSERVGRTDTQYF
>13|once|TRBJ2-5|TRBV19
CASSIRGQETQYF
>15|-|TRBJ2-5|TRBV14
CASSSPRGGGETQYF
>14|-|TRBJ2-2|TRBV7-2
CASSLKRGDGELFF
>14|-|TRBJ2-5|TRBV4-1
CASSQLEARETQYF
>13|once|TRBJ1-2|TRBV27
CASRMTGGFGYTF